One and the same sample provided the 24 T cell receptor beta chains below, sequenced in a study of cytomegalovirus exposure and HLA in healthy donors. 60 Vbeta and 13 Jbeta primers were used in PCR. Data came from immunoSEQ multiplex PCR; TCRdb stores just in-frame clones and leaves some out. Altogether about 150,000 clones are present, roughly 74% being singletons, with the ten largest covering about 11%. The sample taken for sequencing was PBMCs. These receptors all stem from a man between 18 and 29 years old in good health and CMV-seropositive.

The chain couples TRBV15 to TRBJ2-7, with a weak D call TRBD2 (5 bases). The CDR3 is 14 residues long. V shed 8 bases and J shed 0 bases, with 14 bases lying between them. From germline, CDR1 is LNHNV and CDR2 YYDKDF (reference sequence). CDR3 nucleotides: TGTGCCACCGGGAGCGCTGGCCCCTCCTACGAGCAGTACTTC. It codes for CATGSAGPSYEQYF.

V is TRBV5-4 and J is TRBJ2-7; 13 bases are shared with TRBD2. Germline CDR1 reads SGHNT; CDR2 reads YYREEE (reference sequence). V shed 4 bases, J shed 2 bases, and the junction held 6 bases outside the gene matches. This CDR3 region has 16 residues. The CDR3 DNA reads as TGTGCCAGCAGCCAAGCGGGACTAGCGGGGACCTACGAGCAGTACTTC. Translation: CASSQAGLAGTYEQYF.

Only a few counts were recorded for this clone. This chain connects TRBV2 to TRBJ2-7; maybe TRBD2 (6 bases). Germline loops: CDR1 SNHLY, CDR2 FYNNEI. V was clipped by 9 bases and J by 1 base, with 16 bases between them. This CDR3 contains 14 residues. CDR3 DNA sequence: TGTGCCAGTGTGAGGCGGGAAGGGTCCTACGAGCAGTACTTC. This sequence encodes CASVRREGSYEQYF.

This sequence joins TRBV12-1 and TRBJ2-3; no check of the table's D call, TRBD2, against the DNA was made. TRBV12-1 is classified as a pseudogene. The CDR3 spans 15 residues. The CDR3: CASSFGGARTDTQYF. CDR3 coding DNA: TGTGCCAGCAGCTTTGGCGGGGCCCGCACAGATACGCAGTATTTT.

The V call is TRBV18, the J call TRBJ2-7; TRBD2 might be the D (5 bases). Trimming removed 5 bases at V and 3 bases at J, with 14 bases between. This CDR3 is 14 amino acids long. Germline CDR1 reads KGHSH; CDR2 reads LQKENI. The CDR3 coding sequence is TGTGCCAGCTCAGTGGAGAGGGCCTACTACGAGCAGTACTTC. The encoded protein is CASSVERAYYEQYF.

A few counts support this clone. The chain has TRBV20-1 and TRBJ2-7; TRBD2 aligns across 8 bases. Germline trimming cut 6 bases from V and 6 bases from J; bases unmatched to any gene: 4. Germline V CDR1 and CDR2: DFQATT, SNEGSKA (reference sequence). This CDR3 comprises 11 residues. DNA for the CDR3: TGCAGTGCCCGACTAGCGCGCGAGCAGTACTTC. Translating gives CSARLAREQYF.

The V gene is TRBV2, the J gene TRBJ2-7; 7 bases match TRBD2. This CDR3 spans 15 amino acids. The V segment lost 7 bases and the J segment 0 bases; nucleotides outside the gene matches: 9. Per the germline V gene, CDR1 is SNHLY and CDR2 is FYNNEI. As DNA, the CDR3 is TGTGCCAGCATCGTCCCCCGGACTAGCTCCTACGAGCAGTACTTC. Amino acids: CASIVPRTSSYEQYF.

The rearrangement uses TRBV28 and TRBJ2-5; D may be TRBD2 (5 bases). CDR3 length equals 17 residues. Germline V gene sequence: CDR1 MDHEN, CDR2 SYDVKM. The ends were cut back, 4 bases at V and 4 bases at J, with 22 bases in the middle. The CDR3 bases are TGTGCCAGCAGTTGGCGCTCCCGGGGTAAGGTGGGAGAGACCCAGTACTTC. It encodes CASSWRSRGKVGETQYF.

This clone was counted a single time. This sequence joins TRBV19 and TRBJ1-2; the D gene is possibly TRBD1 (6 bases). Trimming removed 6 bases at V and 4 bases at J, with 12 bases between. Germline V gene data show CDR1 as LNHDA and CDR2 as SQIVND (reference sequence). The CDR3 extends over 13 amino acids. The CDR3 spells CASRNGQSYGYTF. In DNA, the CDR3 is TGTGCCAGTAGGAACGGACAGTCCTATGGCTACACCTTC.

The chain carries TRBV5-1 and TRBJ1-1, with D unresolved. There are 15 residues in the CDR3. The V gene lost 0 bases and the J gene lost 1 base, with 10 bases spanning the gap. CDR1 SGHRS and CDR2 YFSETQ come from the germline V gene. The CDR3 DNA sequence: TGCGCCAGCAGCTTGGAACAGCCAGAGAACACTGAAGCTTTCTTT. Translating it yields CASSLEQPENTEAFF.

This chain joins TRBV5-1 and TRBJ2-1, with TRBD1 matching 9 bases. Trimming removed 2 bases from V and 4 bases from J; junction bases left unmatched: 4. CDR1 is SGHRS and CDR2 is YFSETQ in the germline V gene. The CDR3 loop spans 15 amino acids. CDR3 DNA: TGCGCCAGCAGCTTCCTCGGACAGGGGTACAATGAGCAGTTCTTC. Residues: CASSFLGQGYNEQFF.

CDR3 in DNA: TGTGCCAGCAGCTTGAGCTCAATCCCCCTCACAGATACGCAGTATTTT. Protein sequence: CASSLSSIPLTDTQYF. The chain uses TRBV5-6 and TRBJ2-3; D not certain. This CDR3 is 16 amino acids long. Germline loops: CDR1 SGHDT, CDR2 YYEEEE. The V and J ends lost 1 base and 2 bases respectively, with 14 bases between them. Variable domain in full (rest from reference TRBV5-6 and TRBJ2-3): DAGVTQSPTHLIKTRGQQVTLRCSPKSGHDTVSWYQQALGQGPQFIFQYYEEEERQRGNFPDRFSGHQFPNYSSELNVNALLLGDSALYLCASSLSSIPLTDTQYFGPGTRLTVL.

This clone was observed a handful of times. This chain links TRBV10-1 with TRBJ2-1; 8 positions match TRBD2. CDR3 length: 17 amino acids. Looked up from germline, CDR1 is WNHNN and CDR2 is SYGVQD (reference sequence). With 2 bases clipped from V and 0 bases from J, the junction kept 6 bases outside the gene matches. The CDR3 loop reads CASSELAGSRSYNEQFF. DNA of the CDR3: TGCGCCAGCAGTGAGCTAGCGGGCTCCCGCTCCTACAATGAGCAGTTCTTC.

The chain is built from TRBV27 and TRBJ2-3; 11 nucleotides match TRBD1. Germline CDR1 is MNHEY and CDR2 is SMNVEV (reference sequence). V was pared by 4 bases and J by 4 bases, with 7 bases of the junction left unmatched. The CDR3 length is 16 residues. CDR3 DNA sequence: TGTGCCAGCAGTTGGCCCGGACAGGGGGCGTCAGATACGCAGTATTTT. It translates to CASSWPGQGASDTQYF.

The V and J genes are TRBV25-1 and TRBJ2-5, with D possibly being TRBD2 (6 bases). V was shortened by 1 base and J by 11 bases, with 26 bases between the two germline ends. This CDR3 is 17 amino acids long. Germline V gene data show CDR1 as MGHDK and CDR2 as SYGVNS. The CDR3 DNA sequence: TGTGCCAGCAGTGAATCCCTACACGCGGGACTCCGAGGGGAGCAGTACTTC. This sequence encodes CASSESLHAGLRGEQYF. Supplemented by reference TRBV25-1 and TRBJ2-5, the full variable domain reads EADIYQTPRYLVIGTGKKITLECSQTMGHDKMYWYQQDPGMELHLIHYSYGVNSTEKGDLSSESTVSRIRTEHFPLTLESARPSHTSQYLCASSESLHAGLRGEQYFGPGTRLLVL.

The chain joins TRBV9 to TRBJ2-1; the D gene is possibly TRBD1 (5 bases). V was clipped by 4 bases and J by 10 bases, with 12 bases between them. CDR1 and CDR2 (germline): SGDLS, YYNGEE. The length of the CDR3 is 12 residues. The CDR3 bases are TGTGCCAGCAGCCCACGACAGACCGAGCAGTTCTTC. Residues: CASSPRQTEQFF.

The chain uses TRBV9 and TRBJ2-1, with 11 positions matching TRBD2. The junction had 11 bases not matched to a gene; V was cut back by 4 bases and J by 8 bases. Germline assignment: CDR1 SGDLS and CDR2 YYNGEE. The CDR3 loop spans 16 amino acids. The CDR3 coding sequence is TGTGCCAGCAGCTCCATAACTAGCGGGAGATTTGATGAGCAGTTCTTC. Its protein is CASSSITSGRFDEQFF.

This clone came up once. The chain combines TRBV9 with TRBJ2-2, with D hard to call. The CDR3 length is 11 residues. The ends were cut back, 9 bases at V and 5 bases at J, with 8 bases in the middle. In germline, CDR1 is SGDLS, CDR2 YYNGEE. CDR3 DNA: TGTGCCACCGGCAGGACCGGGGAGCTGTTTTTT. It codes for CATGRTGELFF.

The V gene is TRBV4-1, the J gene TRBJ1-1; D ambiguous. This CDR3 contains 12 residues. Germline loops: CDR1 MGHRA, CDR2 YSYEKL. Trimming took off 0 bases at V and 5 bases at J, with 4 bases between the two ends. The CDR3 nucleotides are TGCGCCAGCAGCCAAGAACAGACTGAAGCTTTCTTT. Protein sequence: CASSQEQTEAFF.

This clone was counted a single time. This rearrangement joins TRBV27 to TRBJ2-2; TRBD2 matches at 7 bases. Germline lookup yields CDR1 MNHEY and CDR2 SMNVEV (reference sequence). The junction had 13 bases not matched to a gene; V was cut back by 10 bases and J by 2 bases. The CDR3 length is 16 residues. The CDR3 DNA sequence: TGTGCCACCTCCTGGGGGGGGTGGCCCAACACCGGGGAGCTGTTTTTT. Its protein is CATSWGGWPNTGELFF.

The chain is built from TRBV28 and TRBJ1-1; D unresolved. Germline V gene data show CDR1 as MDHEN and CDR2 as SYDVKM. The CDR3 totals 11 residues. The V end was cut by 5 bases, the J end by 10 bases, with 11 bases between. DNA for the CDR3: TGTGCCAGCAGTCGGGTCAGCGGAGCTTTCTTT. It codes for CASSRVSGAFF.

The V and J genes are TRBV7-6 and TRBJ2-2; TRBD2 matches 9 bases. V shed 1 base, J shed 10 bases, and the junction held 7 bases outside the gene matches. Germline V gene lookup returns CDR1 SGHVS and CDR2 FNYEAQ. CDR3 length: 15 residues. In DNA, the CDR3 is TGTGCCAGCAGCTTAGTAGAGACTAGCGGCGAGGAGCTGTTTTTT. Translation gives CASSLVETSGEELFF.

The chain combines TRBV7-3 with TRBJ2-5, with TRBD1 matching over 8 bases. The CDR3 consists of 13 residues. Trimming at V came to 4 bases and at J to 4 bases, leaving 2 bases not matched to a gene. Germline CDR1 and CDR2: SGHTA and FQGTGA. DNA of the CDR3: TGTGCCAGCAGCTCACAGGGGGGAGAGACCCAGTACTTC. It encodes CASSSQGGETQYF.

The rearrangement joins TRBV9 to TRBJ2-2; 7 bases agree with TRBD2. This CDR3 has 19 residues. J lost 6 bases, V lost 0 bases, and 17 bases had no gene match. CDR1 is SGDLS and CDR2 is YYNGEE in the germline V gene. The CDR3 region is CASSVEAPGREYFPGELFF. Written as DNA, the CDR3 is TGTGCCAGCAGCGTAGAGGCCCCTGGGCGGGAGTATTTCCCCGGGGAGCTGTTTTTT.